Described below is a single TCR beta chain sequence and its context. Its antigen is unknown. The CDR3 totals 12 residues. Germline V lookup: CDR1 SQVTM, CDR2 ANQGSEA. V was clipped by 8 bases and J by 3 bases, with 11 bases between them. This table comes from immunoSEQ multiplex PCR, and its TCRdb copy is limited to in-frame clones, with some not included. The sample carries some 63,000 clones, 95% to 98% recorded once. The data stem from a study of siplizumab effects on memory and regulatory T cells. Study-wide results and limits: Unstimulated subset assignment was obtained for only a minor fraction of alloreactive clones. Naive or memory phenotype assignment was not possible for roughly 75-96% of proliferating CD4+ or CD8+ clones.

This sequence joins TRBV29-1 and TRBJ2-1, with D possibly being TRBD1 (6 bases). This TCR came from a human donor in good health. Sequencing was done on a sample of naive CD8+ T cells sorted from blood. The CDR3 sequence: CSPEDSYNEQFF. The CDR3 DNA is TGCAGCCCGGAGGACAGCTACAATGAGCAGTTCTTC.